The sequence of this TCR beta chain was determined in a study of cytomegalovirus exposure and HLA in healthy donors. Trimming took 7 bases from V and 3 from J, leaving 14 bases between them. Germline assignment: CDR1 SQVTM and CDR2 ANQGSEA. The CDR3 runs 13 residues. PCR employed 60 Vbeta and 13 Jbeta primers. TCRdb keeps only in-frame clones here, not all; method: immunoSEQ multiplex PCR. Among some 240,000 clones listed, around four fifths were seen once. Specimen: PBMCs. This clonotype was sampled from a male donor in good health and CMV-seronegative. The gene calls are TRBV29-1 and TRBJ2-3, with D uncertain. The CDR3 DNA reads as TGCAGCGGTTCTGGAGTAGTTACAGATACGCAGTATTTT. Translation gives CSGSGVVTDTQYF.